The present T cell receptor beta chain was sequenced within a study of Tregs in tolerant kidney transplant recipients. Study context: Recipient cells were told from donor cells by antibody staining. Overall study results and limits: The most relevant donor-specific Treg TCRbeta repertoire apparently came from expansion with activated donor B cells.

Germline V gene lookup returns CDR1 SGHDN and CDR2 FVKESK. This CDR3 comprises 12 residues. V was pared by 0 bases and J by 12 bases, with 9 bases between. This clone was recorded a few times. Antigen specificity is unknown. Other DNA sequences from this sample encode an identical CDR3 as well. TCRdb's table, derived via immunoSEQ multiplex PCR, lists solely in-frame clones and lacks some. The table has some 15,000 clones, about 57% seen once. Sequenced material: Tregs from blood cultured with allogeneic cells. The source of this sequence is a human donor in good health. The genes are TRBV14 and TRBJ2-1, with D possibly called TRBD1 or TRBD2 (5 bases each). This CDR3 reads CASSQEGRGQFF. As DNA, the CDR3 is TGTGCCAGCAGCCAAGAGGGACGGGGGCAGTTCTTC.